Each of the 17 T cell receptor beta chains below was sequenced from the same sample in a study of CXCR3-negative and CXCR3-positive naive CD8 T cells. Libraries of TRB cDNA were made by 5' RACE and carried UMIs. TCRdb reprocessed the 5' RACE reads and stores each CDR3 protein as one record, lacking DNA. Listed are about 62,000 distinct CDR3 sequences; 3.5% to 5% falls within the top ten. The sequencing sample was made of naive CXCR3- CD8+ T cells from blood. Regarding subset: CD45RO-CCR7+CD27+CD95- naive CD8+ T cells lacking CXCR3 (TNR3-). Receptor source: a human donor in good health. Some clones in this sample may be carry-over from other donors' samples.

The rearrangement links TRBV7-3 to TRBJ2-7; absent DNA, TCRdb's TRBD1 call cannot be checked. CDR1 SGHTA and CDR2 FQGTGA come from the germline V gene. The CDR3 contains 17 residues. CDR3 sequence reads: CASSLTGPTGGSYEQYF.

The chain carries TRBV15 and TRBJ1-5; TCRdb names TRBD1, which stays unverified in the absence of DNA. The germline gives CDR1 LNHNV, CDR2 YYDKDF (reference sequence). CDR3 size: 15 residues. CDR3 amino acids: CATSREGTTNQPQHF.

The chain has TRBV14 and TRBJ2-2; TCRdb's assignment of TRBD2 cannot be checked, as there is no DNA. The CDR3 runs to 17 residues. Germline lookup yields CDR1 SGHDN and CDR2 FVKESK. This CDR3 reads CASSQVWLAANTGELFF.

CDR3: CASSESYRRAGVSTDTQYF. The rearrangement joins TRBV25-1 to TRBJ2-3; no DNA is available, so the TRBD2 call from TCRdb remains unchecked. CDR3 length equals 19 residues. Germline V gene data show CDR1 as MGHDK and CDR2 as SYGVNS.

The chain couples TRBV27 to TRBJ2-1; checking the TCRdb D call of TRBD2 is not possible without DNA. This CDR3 has 16 residues. Germline CDR1 is MNHEY and CDR2 is SMNVEV (reference sequence). CDR3 in amino acids: CASINLGRISYNEQFF.

The rearrangement joins TRBV20-1 to TRBJ2-1; TCRdb indicates TRBD1, and absent DNA this call remains unverified. The germline CDR1 and CDR2 sequences are DFQATT and SNEGSKA (reference sequence). The CDR3 sequence is 14 residues long. The CDR3 region is CSACGPGTYNEQFF.

This chain links TRBV6-2 or TRBV6-3 with TRBJ1-1; the D call of TRBD1 rests on TCRdb alone, since no DNA is present to check it. Germline values: CDR1 MNHEY, CDR2 SVGEGT. The length of the CDR3 is 14 residues. CDR3 sequence reads: CASSEIQGATEAFF.

The rearrangement links TRBV12-3 or TRBV12-4 to TRBJ2-7. The CDR3 contains 13 residues. Here the CDR3 reads CASSLQESYEQYF.

The chain recombines TRBV7-2 with TRBJ2-3; the TRBD2 assignment by TCRdb is unverifiable without DNA. Germline CDR1 and CDR2: SGHTA and FQGNSA. The CDR3 has 18 amino acids. CDR3 amino acids: CASSSSVASGRSTDTQYF.

J is TRBJ2-6 and V is TRBV29-1; TCRdb returns TRBD2, unconfirmable since there is no DNA. CDR1 SQVTM and CDR2 ANQGSEA come from the germline V gene. This CDR3 has 18 residues. CDR3 loop: CSVEITRLQDSGANVLTF.

V is TRBV2 and J is TRBJ1-3; the D gene TCRdb calls, TRBD1, cannot be checked with no DNA. The CDR3 covers 15 residues. Germline V gene lookup returns CDR1 SNHLY and CDR2 FYNNEI. The CDR3 reads CASSQTGPGGNTIYF.

The chain's CDR3 is CASSLLLSDTGELFF. The chain carries TRBV7-8 and TRBJ2-2. The V gene's germline CDR1 is SGHVS and CDR2 FQNEAQ. The CDR3 covers 15 residues.

The CDR3: CASGRGTESYEQYF. The V gene is TRBV7-9, the J gene TRBJ2-7; lacking DNA, the TRBD1 call made by TCRdb goes unchecked. The CDR3 length is 14 residues. The germline V gene has CDR1 SEHNR and CDR2 FQNEAQ (reference sequence).

The J gene is TRBJ2-2, the V gene TRBV29-1; TCRdb designates TRBD2, a call that cannot be tested without DNA. Germline V gene lookup returns CDR1 SQVTM and CDR2 ANQGSEA. CDR3 length: 12 amino acids. CDR3 sequence: CSVLTGLGELFF.

The chain couples TRBV20-1 to TRBJ2-7; as DNA is missing, the TRBD1 call by TCRdb cannot be tested. Germline CDR1 is DFQATT and CDR2 is SNEGSKA (reference sequence). CDR3 length equals 17 residues. The CDR3 sequence: CSAPPGRQHINSYEQYF.

V usage is TRBV7-9 and J usage is TRBJ2-7; TCRdb selects TRBD1, and the lack of DNA leaves this call unchecked. Germline-derived CDR1 and CDR2 are SEHNR and FQNEAQ (reference sequence). The CDR3 totals 15 residues. The CDR3: CASSLRTDHVNEQYF.

The rearrangement uses TRBV19 and TRBJ1-2. This CDR3 region has 12 residues. Germline CDR1 and CDR2: LNHDA and SQIVND (reference sequence). The CDR3 protein is CASGSDRIGYTF.